The T cell receptor beta chain described here comes from a study of blood T cell repertoires in COVID-19. The CDR3 runs 14 residues. V lost 4 bases and J 7 bases, leaving 18 bases between the germline ends. The germline V gene has CDR1 SGHRS and CDR2 YFSETQ. Participant-reported clinical history was the basis for cohort assignment. Symptom resolution, clearance, or two negative PCRs marked donors in Cohort 3 as recovered. In the authors' workflow: Estimates of nucleated cell counts were drawn from the amplification of reference gene primers. Sequencing used immunoSEQ multiplex PCR; TCRdb keeps in-frame clones, though not all of them. The V and J calls and clone size are taken from that table; D and trimming were inferred from the DNA. The profile shows hundreds of thousands of clones, 89% of them singletons.

The receptor's source is a middle-aged woman who had recovered from COVID-19. V gene TRBV5-1 combines with J gene TRBJ2-7; possible D gene TRBD2, 6 bases. Material for sequencing was PBMCs or T cells enriched from blood (not recorded which). The CDR3 reads CASSPRTTPGEQYF. The CDR3 nucleotides read TGCGCCAGCAGCCCCCGGACTACCCCGGGGGAGCAGTACTTC.